This entry describes one TCR beta chain. The V gene lost 3 bases and the J gene lost 8 bases, with 8 bases spanning the gap. Looked up from germline, CDR1 is SGHTA and CDR2 is FQGNSA. This CDR3 contains 12 residues. The entry originates in a study of T cell changes during pregnancy in multiple sclerosis. Assay: immunoSEQ multiplex PCR; the TCRdb copy retains only in-frame clones and omits some. The sample includes about 77,000 clones, about 92% seen only once; the top ten take just over 2.5%. The chain carries TRBV7-2 and TRBJ1-5; D call uncertain. This sequence originates from a female donor in good health, enrolled as a control in a pregnancy study. Sequenced material: peripheral blood, taken after pregnancy. Written as DNA, the CDR3 is TGTGCCAGCAGCTTCAGTCTTGAGCCCCAGCATTTT. Translated, it gives CASSFSLEPQHF.